Here is one T cell receptor (beta chain) with its context. The antigen it binds to is not known. Base qualities are not recorded, but no much larger clone differs from it by a single base. This record comes from a study of shared clonotypes between healthy human individuals (dated by TCRdb to 2018 to 2020). About the full investigation: The cohort comprised a couple of women and a few men aged 18 to 49 years. For each donor, CD4 naive and CD4 memory were each run on three plates, CD8 naive on two plates, and CD8 memory on one plate. Blood TCR repertoires of four to six healthy adults were deeply sequenced to estimate repertoire size and the extent of clonotype sharing between individuals. To increase sequencing depth and limit assay-specific biases, TCR repertoire library preparation and sequencing were carried out by different laboratories using diverse techniques. Between about 0.94 and 10 billion PBMCs per donor were obtained by leukapheresis. Study-wide conclusions, independent of this receptor: Rarefaction of sorted-subset datasets indicated incomplete sequencing despite the large sequencing depth. Pairwise subsampling indicated that sequencing depth was expected to affect the degree of clonotype sharing among donors. Larger estimated clonotype richness was generally found for naive subsets than for memory subsets. Sampling was restricted to blood, and TCR repertoires in tissues likely differ from the TCR repertoires found in blood. Compared with non-shared clonotypes, clonotypes shared by all four sorted-subset donors had higher generation probabilities. About 4.5% of naive CD4, 3.5% of naive CD8, about 2.5% of memory CD4, and around 0.4% of memory CD8 clonotypes were shared across several donors. Because the study included a small number of donors, the genetic and exposure-history diversity represented was limited.

TCR CDR3 regions were amplified from genomic DNA by multiplex PCR using the deep immunoSEQ assay. Extracted genomic DNA from each cell subset was spread evenly across all wells of several immunoSEQ 96-well plates, with each plate serving as a replicate. For sorted subsets, 200 to 250 ng genomic DNA, equal to about 30,000 T cell genomes, was loaded into each replicate PCR. Purified libraries were quantified with a Qubit 3.0 fluorometer, sized on a Bioanalyzer 2100, and re-quantified with the KAPA Library Quantification kit. Each immunoSEQ 96-well plate was sequenced on its own single-read 150-cycle Illumina NextSeq 550 flow cell. From the authors' description of their analysis: Because the immunoSEQ output included only junctional sequences and no quality scores, the filtering could not be the same as the filtering used for full-length reads. Sequences were annotated with PyIR, a Python wrapper for IgBLAST v1.9, using IMGT germline references to assign V/J genes and CDR3. Reads with weak V/J assignments (E-value above 1e-6), missing CDR3, stop codons, out-of-frame junctions, or ambiguous translated residues were removed. V3J clonotypes were defined by identical inferred V gene, J gene, and CDR3 amino acid sequence. Percentage overlap between repertoires was calculated by dividing the number of shared unique clonotypes by the size of the smaller repertoire. Richness of each repertoire was evaluated using RTK rarefaction, the Chao1 estimator, and Recon v2.1 estimates of unobserved clonotypes. Generation probabilities were computed with OLGA for all TCRbeta clonotypes obtained by the gDNA method from several donors. The clones in this table, taken by TCRdb from immuneACCESS, are in-frame only. Not every clone is retained; where verified, under half of the shortfall comes from an unresolved V gene, and the cause of the rest is unknown. V, J and clone size derive from that table, while D and trimming were established from the DNA sequence. The sample yields about 960,000 clones; more than 75% were counted once. The leading ten clones occupy 1.5% of the sample.

From V the trimming removes 4 bases and from J it removes 4 bases, while the gene matches leave 5 bases of the junction unaccounted for. Via the germline V gene (reference sequence), CDR1 is MNHNY and CDR2 SVGAGI. The CDR3 runs 15 residues from the cysteine to the phenylalanine. The DNA shown is the 45-base CDR3, in frame from base 1. Donors were healthy HIV-negative adults with no recently reported acute infections or vaccinations. All donors were Caucasian adults living in Nashville, Tennessee, USA. CD4+ T cells were enriched by magnetic negative selection, after which naive cells were positively selected on CD45RA and the negative fraction was taken as the memory subset. Blood was obtained by leukapheresis, after which PBMCs were separated by Ficoll-Histopaque density gradient centrifugation and cryopreserved in liquid nitrogen vapor phase. Purity and quantity of every magnetically sorted T cell population were checked by analytical flow cytometry. Each sorted fraction had its genomic DNA isolated and then quantified by UV absorbance on a Nanodrop 2000c.

The rearranged segments are TRBV6-6 and TRBJ2-1, with TRBD1 matching 9 junction bases. The sample was memory CD4+ T cells sorted from blood. Interpreted using the paper, the cell subset or site label stands for: CD45RA-negative fraction. The source is a man between 18 and 29 years old in good health. The CDR3 loop reads CASSFGQGKYNEQFF. The bases are TGTGCCAGCAGTTTTGGACAGGGGAAATACAATGAGCAGTTCTTC.